Listed below are T cell receptor beta chains from one sample, sequenced in a study of CD8 T cells in ankylosing spondylitis. TCRdb reanalysed the 5' RACE reads using MiXCR and keeps one entry per CDR3 protein. This sample yields roughly 670,000 distinct CDR3 sequences, of which roughly 20% are seen a single time; approximately 18% belongs to the top ten. Material for sequencing was blood, either unsorted or a sorted T cell fraction (not recorded which). The receptors shown here come from a male donor with ankylosing spondylitis. The CDR3 runs from the conserved cysteine through the conserved F or W. A D gene is named only where the DNA matches it firmly.

cdr3_aa: CASSWDYTTYEQYF
d_call: TRBD2
v_call: TRBV7-9

cdr3_aa: CATSPGQSSYNEQFF
d_call: TRBD1
v_call: TRBV24-1

cdr3_aa: CSVLTGGGQPQHF
d_call: TRBD1
v_call: TRBV29-1

cdr3_aa: CASSSERENTGELFF
d_call: TRBD2
v_call: TRBV18

cdr3_aa: CASSEGAGYTF
d_call: TRBD1
v_call: TRBV12-3/TRBV12-4

cdr3_aa: CATSDFDLAGATDTQYF
d_call: TRBD2
v_call: TRBV24-1

cdr3_aa: CASSFGSAYEQYF
d_call: NA
v_call: TRBV27

cdr3_aa: CASSAGPNEKLFF
d_call: NA
v_call: TRBV6-1

cdr3_aa: CASSPRGGNGELFF
d_call: TRBD2
v_call: TRBV13

cdr3_aa: CASSLQDNQPQHF
d_call: NA
v_call: TRBV12-3/TRBV12-4

cdr3_aa: CASSQRDRVTYNSPLHF
d_call: TRBD1
v_call: TRBV3-1

cdr3_aa: CATSVIGGTGELFF
d_call: NA
v_call: TRBV24-1

cdr3_aa: CASSLGRSGVTEAFF
d_call: NA
v_call: TRBV12-3/TRBV12-4

cdr3_aa: CASRASGPNEQFF
d_call: TRBD2
v_call: TRBV6-2/TRBV6-3

cdr3_aa: CASSFQAHEQFF
d_call: NA
v_call: TRBV12-3/TRBV12-4